This TCR beta chain was sequenced in a study of T cell responses to AZD1222 COVID-19 vaccine. Libraries were prepared by immunoSEQ multiplex PCR; TCRdb keeps only in-frame clonotypes and omits some of them. The sample holds 65,000 to 80,000 clones, about four fifths seen once. Germline assignment: CDR1 LNHDA and CDR2 SQIVND (reference sequence). There are 13 residues in the CDR3. Trimming removed 4 bases from V and 1 base from J, with 6 bases in between. This material consisted of peripheral blood, taken 28 days after the second AZD1222 dose. This TCR came from an adult who received the AZD1222 COVID-19 vaccine. The chain combines TRBV19 with TRBJ2-3, with a weak D call TRBD2 (6 bases). For the CDR3, the DNA is TGTGCCAGTAGTAGGGAGGGCACAGATACGCAGTATTTT. This encodes CASSREGTDTQYF.